This T cell receptor beta chain derives from a study of T cell responses to AZD1222 COVID-19 vaccine. Study outcomes and limitations: Regions left unmutated in variants are reportedly the target of nearly half of spike-specific TCRs.

Sequenced by immunoSEQ multiplex PCR; TCRdb stores in-frame clones only, minus some. The repertoire holds fewer than 200,000 clones, 80% to 95% seen once, with 1.6% in the top ten. V lost 4 bases and J 7 bases, leaving 23 bases between the germline ends. The CDR3 sequence is 17 residues long. Per the germline V gene, CDR1 is SEHNR and CDR2 is FQNEAQ (reference sequence). As to this clone: What it binds is not known.

J is TRBJ1-3 and V is TRBV7-9; the D gene is possibly TRBD1 (6 bases). Here the sequenced sample was peripheral blood, taken on day 0 of AZD1222 vaccination. The clonotype was recovered from an adult in good health. Here the CDR3 DNA reads TGTGCCAGCAGCTCCAATCTTAGGACCAGGGGATCGAACACCATATATTTT. Protein sequence: CASSSNLRTRGSNTIYF.